The 28 T cell receptor beta chains below come from one sample, sequenced in a study of blood T cell repertoires in COVID-19. Clones were read by immunoSEQ multiplex PCR, and TCRdb kept only the in-frame ones, dropping some. The repertoire has around 190,000 clones, 80% to 90% of them found once; the top ten carry around 8.6%. Sequenced sample: peripheral blood. These receptors all stem from a man in his forties or fifties with active or convalescent COVID-19.

The chain couples TRBV10-3 to TRBJ2-7, with TRBD1 matching over 10 bases. V shed 8 bases, J shed 6 bases, and the junction held 13 bases outside the gene matches. The CDR3 length is 15 residues. Germline CDR1 reads ENHRY; CDR2 reads SYGVKD. In DNA form, the CDR3 reads TGTGCCATCCGTGGTCCGGGACAGGGGCTAGCCGAGCAGTACTTC. Amino acids: CAIRGPGQGLAEQYF.

This clone was seen only once. The rearrangement links TRBV3-1 (or the pseudogene TRBV3-2) to TRBJ2-5; 7 nucleotides agree with TRBD2. Per the germline V gene, CDR1 is LGHDT and CDR2 is YNNKEL (reference sequence). The trim removed 1 base at V and 3 bases at J, leaving 5 bases unmatched. CDR3 length: 15 amino acids. CDR3 sequence (DNA): TGTGCCAGCAGCCAAGGAGGGAGCGGGGAAGAGACCCAGTACTTC. Residues: CASSQGGSGEETQYF.

The chain joins TRBV18 to TRBJ2-2; D gene unclear. The V and J ends lost 0 bases and 6 bases respectively, with 5 bases between them. The germline V gene has CDR1 KGHSH and CDR2 LQKENI. The CDR3 contains 13 residues. The CDR3 sequence: CASSPPSAGELFF. Written as DNA, the CDR3 is TGTGCCAGCTCACCACCTTCCGCCGGGGAGCTGTTTTTT.

The chain joins TRBV25-1 to TRBJ1-2; TRBD1 might be the D (5 bases). Trimming stripped 4 bases from V and 7 bases from J, with 7 bases between. The length of the CDR3 is 11 residues. CDR1 is MGHDK and CDR2 is SYGVNS in the germline V gene. The CDR3: CASSATGGYTF. Here the CDR3 DNA reads TGTGCCAGCAGTGCCACAGGTGGCTACACCTTC.

This rearrangement joins TRBV15 to TRBJ1-3; TRBD1 is a possible D gene (5 bases). Trimming took off 6 bases at V and 1 base at J, with 10 bases between the two ends. The CDR3 contains 14 residues. CDR1 is LNHNV, CDR2 YYDKDF, per germline (reference sequence). CDR3 nucleotide sequence: TGTGCCACCAGGGGGACTGATTCTGGAAACACCATATATTTT. It yields the protein CATRGTDSGNTIYF.

The chain combines TRBV4-3 with TRBJ1-2; TRBD1 is a possible D gene (6 bases). The CDR3 has 15 amino acids. V gave up 0 bases and J gave up 4 bases, with 12 bases separating them. Germline lookup yields CDR1 LGHNA and CDR2 YSLEER. The CDR3: CASSQDQGIVYGYTF. The CDR3 DNA is TGCGCCAGCAGCCAAGACCAGGGGATTGTCTATGGCTACACCTTC.

The rearrangement joins TRBV6-2 or TRBV6-3 to TRBJ1-2; 8 bases align to TRBD1. Trimming removed 0 bases from V and 8 bases from J; junction bases left unmatched: 5. The CDR3 has 14 residues. Germline assignment: CDR1 MNHEY and CDR2 SVGEGT. The CDR3: CASSYSDRAEGYTF. The CDR3 DNA is TGTGCCAGCAGTTACTCGGACAGGGCAGAGGGCTACACCTTC.

The chain recombines TRBV29-1 with TRBJ1-4; D is unresolved. The length of the CDR3 is 11 residues. Looked up from germline, CDR1 is SQVTM and CDR2 is ANQGSEA. V lost 4 bases and J lost 8, with 8 bases in between. CDR3 protein: CSVGVLEKLFF. CDR3 bases: TGCAGCGTTGGAGTATTAGAAAAACTGTTTTTT.

The genes are TRBV28 and TRBJ1-2, with 8 bases aligning to TRBD1. Per germline, CDR1 MDHEN and CDR2 SYDVKM. V lost 8 bases, J lost 6 bases, and 5 bases stayed unmatched. CDR3 length equals 12 residues. CDR3 sequence: CASCRGRDGYTF. CDR3 nucleotide sequence: TGTGCCAGCTGCAGGGGGCGGGATGGCTACACCTTC.

V and J are TRBV7-2 and TRBJ2-5, with 15 bases lining up with TRBD2. Trimming took 5 bases from V and 4 from J; bases not matched to a gene: 8. CDR3 size: 17 residues. CDR1 SGHTA and CDR2 FQGNSA come from the germline V gene. The CDR3 sequence: CASSLWTSGGAGETQYF. In DNA, the CDR3 is TGTGCCAGCAGCCTCTGGACTAGCGGGGGGGCTGGAGAGACCCAGTACTTC.

This clone came up once. This chain connects TRBV18 to TRBJ2-1, with TRBD2 matching over 9 bases. V was clipped by 0 bases and J by 9 bases; unmatched bases: 15. From germline, CDR1 is KGHSH and CDR2 LQKENI. This CDR3 spans 18 amino acids. The chain's CDR3 is CASSPPIFGVAGVGEQFF. The CDR3, as DNA: TGTGCCAGCTCACCACCTATTTTTGGGGTAGCGGGAGTTGGTGAGCAGTTCTTC. The full variable domain, completed using reference TRBV18 and TRBJ2-1, is NAGVMQNPRHLVRRRGQEARLRCSPMKGHSHVYWYRQLPEEGLKFMVYLQKENIIDESGMPKERFSAEFPKEGPSILRIQQVVRGDSAAYFCASSPPIFGVAGVGEQFFGPGTRLTVL.

This chain links TRBV7-9 with TRBJ1-4; D might be TRBD1 (5 bases). Trimming took 3 bases from V and 8 from J, leaving 16 bases between them. Germline CDR1 reads SEHNR; CDR2 reads FQNEAQ (reference sequence). The CDR3 totals 15 residues. The CDR3 DNA follows: TGTGCCAGCAGCTTCCCCCTCGCGGGGGAGGAAAAACTGTTTTTT. Amino acids: CASSFPLAGEEKLFF.

The J gene is TRBJ1-2, the V gene TRBV2, with D unresolved. This CDR3 comprises 11 residues. Germline CDR1 is SNHLY and CDR2 is FYNNEI. Between the trimmed V and J ends, which lost 6 bases and 7 bases, there was a span of 9 bases. CDR3 coding DNA: TGTGCCAGCAGCTCAGGTGGTGGCTACACCTTC. This sequence encodes CASSSGGGYTF.

The chain is built from TRBV2 and TRBJ2-7; tentatively, D is TRBD1 (5 bases). CDR1 is SNHLY, CDR2 FYNNEI, per germline. The CDR3 runs 15 residues. V lost 1 base to trimming and J lost 7 bases, with 17 bases between them. The CDR3 nucleotides are TGTGCCAGCAGTGAAGAGGGGCCTCCACTCGGGGAGCAGTACTTC. Protein sequence: CASSEEGPPLGEQYF.

A few counts support this clone. V gene TRBV6-2 or TRBV6-3 combines with J gene TRBJ2-7; 7 bases match TRBD1. Germline CDR1 reads MNHEY; CDR2 reads SVGEGT. The CDR3 consists of 13 residues. V shed 5 bases, J shed 4 bases, and the junction held 5 bases outside the gene matches. DNA of the CDR3: TGTGCCAGCAGTGGGACAGAAGTGTACGAGCAGTACTTC. Translating gives CASSGTEVYEQYF.

V usage is TRBV3-1 (or the pseudogene TRBV3-2) and J usage is TRBJ2-7; TRBD1 is a possible D gene (6 bases). Trimming removed 7 bases at V and 6 bases at J, with 22 bases between. This CDR3 is built from 15 residues. Germline lookup yields CDR1 LGHDT and CDR2 YNNKEL (reference sequence). The CDR3 DNA reads as TGTGCCAGCAAACAGGGATCCTTCAGCTCATCCGAGCAGTACTTC. Its protein is CASKQGSFSSSEQYF.

Here the CDR3 reads CASRNRVSNTEAFF. CDR3 nucleotide sequence: TGTGCCAGTCGTAACAGGGTTTCGAACACTGAAGCTTTCTTT. This sequence joins TRBV11-2 and TRBJ1-1; the D gene is possibly TRBD1 (6 bases). Germline-derived CDR1 and CDR2 are SGHAT and FQNNGV. The CDR3 is made up of 14 amino acids. The germline V and J ends were trimmed by 9 bases and 1 base, with 15 bases remaining between them. The complete variable domain, with remaining parts taken from reference TRBV11-2 and TRBJ1-1, reads EAGVAQSPRYKIIEKRQSVAFWCNPISGHATLYWYQQILGQGPKLLIQFQNNGVVDDSQLPKDRFSAERLKGVDSTLKIQPAKLEDSAVYLCASRNRVSNTEAFFGQGTRLTVV.

This chain uses TRBV6-1 with TRBJ1-1; TRBD1 is a possible D gene (5 bases). CDR3 length: 14 residues. The ends were cut back, 1 base at V and 5 bases at J, with 11 bases in the middle. Germline V gives CDR1 MNHNS, CDR2 SASEGT. CDR3 residues: CASSEGGGETEAFF. The CDR3 DNA reads as TGTGCCAGCAGTGAAGGTGGGGGGGAGACTGAAGCTTTCTTT.

This rearrangement joins TRBV5-4 to TRBJ2-1; 9 positions match TRBD2. With V trimmed by 5 bases and J by 2 bases, 2 bases remained unmatched. The length of the CDR3 is 14 residues. Germline V gives CDR1 SGHNT, CDR2 YYREEE (reference sequence). The CDR3 DNA reads as TGTGCCAGCAGTGCGGGAGGGCCCTACAATGAGCAGTTCTTC. This encodes CASSAGGPYNEQFF.

The chain recombines TRBV30 with TRBJ2-1; possibly TRBD2 for D (7 bases). The CDR3 is 13 residues long. Germline CDR1 reads GTSNPN; CDR2 reads SVGIG (reference sequence). V lost 5 bases to trimming and J lost 10 bases, with 18 bases between them. CDR3: CAWGRGGAGEQFF. Here the CDR3 DNA reads TGTGCCTGGGGAAGGGGGGGGGCAGGAGAGCAGTTCTTC.

The rearrangement joins TRBV9 to TRBJ1-3; a weak D match, TRBD1 (5 bases). Germline lookup yields CDR1 SGDLS and CDR2 YYNGEE. V was trimmed by 3 bases and J by 0 bases, leaving 13 bases between them. The CDR3 length is 16 residues. This CDR3 reads CASSAVGHSSGNTIYF. For the CDR3, the DNA is TGTGCCAGCAGCGCGGTGGGGCACAGCTCTGGAAACACCATATATTTT.

The V and J genes are TRBV7-9 and TRBJ2-2, with 10 bases identical to TRBD2. V trimming: 3 bases; J trimming: 2 bases; junction bases outside the gene matches: 6. CDR3 length equals 17 residues. Germline-derived CDR1 and CDR2 are SEHNR and FQNEAQ (reference sequence). This CDR3 reads CASSFTGTSANTGELFF. CDR3 bases: TGTGCCAGCAGCTTCACCGGGACTAGCGCAAACACCGGGGAGCTGTTTTTT.

The chain uses TRBV30 and TRBJ1-1; D gene ambiguous. Trimming stripped 0 bases from V and 1 base from J, with 6 bases between. The CDR3 runs to 13 residues. CDR1 and CDR2 (germline): GTSNPN, SVGIG (reference sequence). The CDR3 DNA reads as TGTGCCTGGAGTGTGACTCAGAACACTGAAGCTTTCTTT. Translated: CAWSVTQNTEAFF.

In this sample, this clone turned up once. V gene TRBV28 combines with J gene TRBJ1-4; 7 nucleotides line up with TRBD1. The CDR3 totals 13 residues. Germline lookup yields CDR1 MDHEN and CDR2 SYDVKM. Trimming cost V 8 bases and J 4 bases; bases outside gene matches: 4. The CDR3 is CASRSGGNEKLFF. CDR3 nucleotides: TGTGCCAGCCGTTCAGGGGGTAATGAAAAACTGTTTTTT.

The rearrangement joins TRBV10-1 to TRBJ1-6; D is unclear. The CDR3 is 12 amino acids. V lost 4 bases to trimming and J lost 7 bases, with 5 bases between them. Germline V gives CDR1 WNHNN, CDR2 SYGVQD (reference sequence). The CDR3 loop reads CASSAPNSPLHF. DNA for the CDR3: TGCGCCAGCAGTGCTCCGAATTCACCCCTCCACTTT.

The chain links TRBV11-3 to TRBJ2-1; 9 bases align to TRBD1. This CDR3 is 15 amino acids long. With V trimmed by 5 bases and J by 6 bases, 8 bases remained unmatched. CDR1 is SGHNT, CDR2 YENEEA, per germline. The CDR3 loop is CASSPGQGLPNEQFF. The CDR3 DNA reads TGTGCCAGCAGCCCGGGACAGGGCCTTCCCAATGAGCAGTTCTTC.

The V and J genes are TRBV7-2 and TRBJ1-5; possibly TRBD1 for D (6 bases). CDR3 length: 15 amino acids. The germline V gene has CDR1 SGHTA and CDR2 FQGNSA. With 5 bases removed from V and 4 bases from J, the gap between germline ends came to 15 bases. The CDR3 here is CASSQGRQRNQPQHF. The CDR3 region has the DNA TGTGCCAGCAGCCAGGGGAGACAGAGAAATCAGCCCCAGCATTTT.

The rearrangement uses TRBV6-5 and TRBJ1-5; D not certain. Germline V gene sequence: CDR1 MNHEY, CDR2 SVGAGI. Trimming left V 3 bases short and J 0 bases short, with 3 bases between. The CDR3 runs to 13 residues. CDR3 protein: CASSYNSNQPQHF. CDR3 DNA sequence: TGTGCCAGCAGTTATAATAGCAATCAGCCCCAGCATTTT.